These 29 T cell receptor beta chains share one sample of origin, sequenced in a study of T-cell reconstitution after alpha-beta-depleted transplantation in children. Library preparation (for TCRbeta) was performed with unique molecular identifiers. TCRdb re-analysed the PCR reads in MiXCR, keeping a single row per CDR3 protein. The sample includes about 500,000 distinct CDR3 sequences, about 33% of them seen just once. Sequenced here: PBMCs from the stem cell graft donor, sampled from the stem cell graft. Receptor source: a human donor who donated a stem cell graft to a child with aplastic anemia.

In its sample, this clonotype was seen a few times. Written as DNA, the CDR3 is TGTGCCAGCTATTCGGTCGGAAATGAGCAGTTCTTC. It encodes CASYSVGNEQFF. The gene calls are TRBV27 and TRBJ2-1; D gene ambiguous. Trimming stripped 8 bases from V and 7 bases from J, with 12 bases between. Germline V gene sequence: CDR1 MNHEY, CDR2 SMNVEV (reference sequence). CDR3 size: 12 residues.

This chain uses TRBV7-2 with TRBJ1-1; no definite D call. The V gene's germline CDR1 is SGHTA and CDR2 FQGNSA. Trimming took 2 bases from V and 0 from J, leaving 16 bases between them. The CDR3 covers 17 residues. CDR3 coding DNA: TGTGCCAGCAGCTTAAGGTTCGTCCAGAGCATGAACACTGAAGCTTTCTTT. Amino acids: CASSLRFVQSMNTEAFF.

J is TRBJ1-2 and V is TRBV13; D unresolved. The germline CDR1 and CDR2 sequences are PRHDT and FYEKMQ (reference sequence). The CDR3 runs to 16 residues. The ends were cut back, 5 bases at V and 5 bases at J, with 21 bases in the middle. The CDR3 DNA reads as TGTGCCAGCAGCCTTTGGGCCTCCCCGGCCCCTTATGGCTACACCTTC. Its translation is CASSLWASPAPYGYTF.

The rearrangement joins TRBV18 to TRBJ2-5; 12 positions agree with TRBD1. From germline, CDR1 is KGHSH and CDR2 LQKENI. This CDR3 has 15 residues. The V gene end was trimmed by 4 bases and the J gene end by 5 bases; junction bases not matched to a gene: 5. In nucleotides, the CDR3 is TGTGCCAGCTCACGGGGGACAGGGGGCACCGAGACCCAGTACTTC. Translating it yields CASSRGTGGTETQYF.

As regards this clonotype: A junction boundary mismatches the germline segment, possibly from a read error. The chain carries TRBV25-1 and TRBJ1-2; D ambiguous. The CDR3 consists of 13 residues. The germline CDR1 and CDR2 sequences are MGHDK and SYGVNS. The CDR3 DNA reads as TGTGCCAGCAGGGAATCCTCTAACTATGGCTACACCTTC. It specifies CASRESSNYGYTF.

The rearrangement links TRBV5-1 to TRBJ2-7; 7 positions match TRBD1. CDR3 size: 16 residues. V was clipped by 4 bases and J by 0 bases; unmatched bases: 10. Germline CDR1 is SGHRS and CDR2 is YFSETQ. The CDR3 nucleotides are TGCGCCAGCAGCAGGAAGACAGGGCCGATCTCCTACGAGCAGTACTTC. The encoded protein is CASSRKTGPISYEQYF.

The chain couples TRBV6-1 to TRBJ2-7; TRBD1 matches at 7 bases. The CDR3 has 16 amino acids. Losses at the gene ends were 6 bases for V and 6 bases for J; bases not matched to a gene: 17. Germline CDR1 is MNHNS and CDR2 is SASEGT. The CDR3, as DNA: TGTGCCAGCAGCGAATCCCCGGGACAGTCTTTACGCGAGCAGTACTTC. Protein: CASSESPGQSLREQYF.

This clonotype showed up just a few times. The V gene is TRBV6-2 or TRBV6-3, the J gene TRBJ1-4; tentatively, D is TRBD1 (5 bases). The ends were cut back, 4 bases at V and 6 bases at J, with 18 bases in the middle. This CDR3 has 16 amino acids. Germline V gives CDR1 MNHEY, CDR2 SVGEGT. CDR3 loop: CASSSFLEGRDEKLFF. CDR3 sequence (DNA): TGTGCCAGCAGTTCCTTTTTGGAGGGGCGTGATGAAAAACTGTTTTTT.

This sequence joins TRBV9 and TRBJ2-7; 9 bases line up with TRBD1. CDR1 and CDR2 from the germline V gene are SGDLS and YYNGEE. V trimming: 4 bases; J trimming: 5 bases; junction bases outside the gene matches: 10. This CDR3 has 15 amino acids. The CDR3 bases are TGTGCCAGCAGCCCCAGGGACAGGGAGAACCACGAGCAGTACTTC. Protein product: CASSPRDRENHEQYF. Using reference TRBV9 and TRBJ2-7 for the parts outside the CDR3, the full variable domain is DSGVTQTPKHLITATGQRVTLRCSPRSGDLSVYWYQQSLDQGLQFLIQYYNGEERAKGNILERFSAQQFPDLHSELNLSSLELGDSALYFCASSPRDRENHEQYFGPGTRLTVT.

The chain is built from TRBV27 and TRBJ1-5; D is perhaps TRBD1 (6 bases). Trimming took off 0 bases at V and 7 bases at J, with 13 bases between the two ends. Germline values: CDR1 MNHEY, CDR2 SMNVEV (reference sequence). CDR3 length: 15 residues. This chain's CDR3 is CASSLSSSQGQPQHF. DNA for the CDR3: TGTGCCAGCAGTTTATCGAGTTCGCAGGGGCAGCCCCAGCATTTT.

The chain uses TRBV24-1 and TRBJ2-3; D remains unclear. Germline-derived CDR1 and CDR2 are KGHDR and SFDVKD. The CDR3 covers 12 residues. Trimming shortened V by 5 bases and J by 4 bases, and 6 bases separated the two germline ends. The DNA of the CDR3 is TGTGCCACCAGTGGTCGTTCAGATACGCAGTATTTT. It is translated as CATSGRSDTQYF.

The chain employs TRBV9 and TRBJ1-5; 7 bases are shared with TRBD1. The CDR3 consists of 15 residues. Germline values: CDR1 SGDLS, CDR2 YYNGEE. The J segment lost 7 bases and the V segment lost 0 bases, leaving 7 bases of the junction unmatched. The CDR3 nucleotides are TGTGCCAGCAGCGTAGAGACAGGGTATAGACAGCCCCAGCATTTT. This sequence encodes CASSVETGYRQPQHF.

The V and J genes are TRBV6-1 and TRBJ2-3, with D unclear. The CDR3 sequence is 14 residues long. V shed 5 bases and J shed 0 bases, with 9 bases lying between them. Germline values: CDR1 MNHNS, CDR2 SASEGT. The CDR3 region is CASSRPGSTDTQYF. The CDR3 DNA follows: TGTGCCAGCAGTCGCCCGGGCAGCACAGATACGCAGTATTTT.

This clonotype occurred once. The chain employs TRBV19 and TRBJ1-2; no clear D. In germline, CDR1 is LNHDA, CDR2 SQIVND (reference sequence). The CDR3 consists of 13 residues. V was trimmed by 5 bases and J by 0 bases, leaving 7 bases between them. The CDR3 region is CASSRNANYGYTF. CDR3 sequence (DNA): TGTGCCAGTAGTCGAAACGCTAACTATGGCTACACCTTC.

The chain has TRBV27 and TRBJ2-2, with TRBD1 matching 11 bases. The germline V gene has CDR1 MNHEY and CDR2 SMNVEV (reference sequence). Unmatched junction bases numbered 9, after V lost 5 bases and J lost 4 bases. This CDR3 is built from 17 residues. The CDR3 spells CASSLPGQGAVTGELFF. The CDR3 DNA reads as TGTGCCAGCAGTCTCCCTGGACAGGGGGCGGTCACCGGGGAGCTGTTTTTT.

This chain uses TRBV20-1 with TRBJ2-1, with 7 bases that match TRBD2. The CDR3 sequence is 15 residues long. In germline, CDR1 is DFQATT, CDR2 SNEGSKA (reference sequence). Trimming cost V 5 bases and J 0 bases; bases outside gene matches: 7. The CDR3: CSARLAASSYNEQFF. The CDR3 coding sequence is TGCAGTGCTCGCCTAGCGGCGAGCTCCTACAATGAGCAGTTCTTC.

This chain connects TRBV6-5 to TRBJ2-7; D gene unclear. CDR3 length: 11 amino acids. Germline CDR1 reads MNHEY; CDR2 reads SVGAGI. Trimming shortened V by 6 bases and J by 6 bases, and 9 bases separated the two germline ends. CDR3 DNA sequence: TGTGCCAGCAGCATCGGAGTCGAGCAGTACTTC. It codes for CASSIGVEQYF.

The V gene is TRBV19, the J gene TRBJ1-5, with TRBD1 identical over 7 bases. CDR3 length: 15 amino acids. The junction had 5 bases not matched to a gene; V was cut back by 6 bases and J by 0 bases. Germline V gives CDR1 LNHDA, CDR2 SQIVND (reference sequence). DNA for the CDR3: TGTGCCAGTAGAGGCAGGGGGAGTAGCAATCAGCCCCAGCATTTT. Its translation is CASRGRGSSNQPQHF.

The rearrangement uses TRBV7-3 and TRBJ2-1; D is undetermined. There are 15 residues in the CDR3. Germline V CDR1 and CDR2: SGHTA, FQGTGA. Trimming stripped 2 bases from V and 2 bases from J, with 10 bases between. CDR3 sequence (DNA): TGTGCCAGCAGCTTATACCACTCTACCTACAATGAGCAGTTCTTC. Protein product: CASSLYHSTYNEQFF.

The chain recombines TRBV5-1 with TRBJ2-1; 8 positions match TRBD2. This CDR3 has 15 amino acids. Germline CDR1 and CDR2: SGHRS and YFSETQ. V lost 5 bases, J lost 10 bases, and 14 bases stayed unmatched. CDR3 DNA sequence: TGCGCCAGCAGTTGGGGGAGCGGGAGTAAAGGGGAGCAGTTCTTC. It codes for CASSWGSGSKGEQFF.

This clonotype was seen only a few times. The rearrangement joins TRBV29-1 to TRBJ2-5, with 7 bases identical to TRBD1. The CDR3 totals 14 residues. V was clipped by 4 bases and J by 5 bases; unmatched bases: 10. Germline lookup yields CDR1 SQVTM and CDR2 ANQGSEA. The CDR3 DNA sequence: TGCAGCGTTGCCCTACAGGGGAGAGTGGAGACCCAGTACTTC. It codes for CSVALQGRVETQYF.

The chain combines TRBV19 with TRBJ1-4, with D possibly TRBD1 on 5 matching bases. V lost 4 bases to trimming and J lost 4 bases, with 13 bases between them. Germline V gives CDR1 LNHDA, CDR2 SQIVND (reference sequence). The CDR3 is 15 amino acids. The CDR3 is CASSTRPTVNEKLFF. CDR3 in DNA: TGTGCCAGTAGTACCCGCCCGACAGTTAATGAAAAACTGTTTTTT.

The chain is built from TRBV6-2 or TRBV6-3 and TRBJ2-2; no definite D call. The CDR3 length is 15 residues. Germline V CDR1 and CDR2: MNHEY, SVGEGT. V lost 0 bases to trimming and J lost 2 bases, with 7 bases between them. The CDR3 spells CASSYSLGNTGELFF. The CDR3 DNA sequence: TGTGCCAGCAGTTACTCGTTAGGTAACACCGGGGAGCTGTTTTTT.

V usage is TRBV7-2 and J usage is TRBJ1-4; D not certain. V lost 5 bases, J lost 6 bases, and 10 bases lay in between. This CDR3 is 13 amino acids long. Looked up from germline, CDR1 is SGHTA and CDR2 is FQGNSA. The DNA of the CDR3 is TGTGCCAGCAGCCTAACTTTCGATGAAAAACTGTTTTTT. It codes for CASSLTFDEKLFF. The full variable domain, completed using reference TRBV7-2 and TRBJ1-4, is GAGVSQSPSNKVTEKGKDVELRCDPISGHTALYWYRQSLGQGLEFLIYFQGNSAPDKSGLPSDRFSAERTGGSVSTLTIQRTQQEDSAVYLCASSLTFDEKLFFGSGTQLSVL.

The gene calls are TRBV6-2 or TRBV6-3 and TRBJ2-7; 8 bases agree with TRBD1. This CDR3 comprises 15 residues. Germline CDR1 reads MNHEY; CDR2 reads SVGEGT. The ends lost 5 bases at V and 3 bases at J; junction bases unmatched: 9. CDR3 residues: CASSHYDRGGYEQYF. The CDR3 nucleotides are TGTGCCAGCAGTCATTACGACAGGGGCGGCTACGAGCAGTACTTC.

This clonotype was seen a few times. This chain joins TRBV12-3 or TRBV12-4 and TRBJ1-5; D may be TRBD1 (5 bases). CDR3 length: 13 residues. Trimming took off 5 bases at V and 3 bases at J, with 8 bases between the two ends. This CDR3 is CASSQGPNQPQHF. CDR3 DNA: TGTGCCAGCAGTCAGGGTCCCAATCAGCCCCAGCATTTT.

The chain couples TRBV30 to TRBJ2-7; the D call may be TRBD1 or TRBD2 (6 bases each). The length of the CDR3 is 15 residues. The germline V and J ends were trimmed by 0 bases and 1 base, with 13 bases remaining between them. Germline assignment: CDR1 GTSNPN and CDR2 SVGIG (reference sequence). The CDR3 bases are TGTGCCTGGAGTGTGGGGGGCTATAGTTCCTACGAGCAGTACGTC. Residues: CAWSVGGYSSYEQYV.

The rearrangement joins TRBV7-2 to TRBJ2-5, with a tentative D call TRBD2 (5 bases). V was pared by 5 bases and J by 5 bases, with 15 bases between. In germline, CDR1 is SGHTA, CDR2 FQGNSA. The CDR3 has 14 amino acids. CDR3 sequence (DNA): TGTGCCAGCAGCCGTCCGCCGGAGCGGGAGACCCAGTACTTC. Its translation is CASSRPPERETQYF. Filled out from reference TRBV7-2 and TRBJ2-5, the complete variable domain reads GAGVSQSPSNKVTEKGKDVELRCDPISGHTALYWYRQSLGQGLEFLIYFQGNSAPDKSGLPSDRFSAERTGGSVSTLTIQRTQQEDSAVYLCASSRPPERETQYFGPGTRLLVL.

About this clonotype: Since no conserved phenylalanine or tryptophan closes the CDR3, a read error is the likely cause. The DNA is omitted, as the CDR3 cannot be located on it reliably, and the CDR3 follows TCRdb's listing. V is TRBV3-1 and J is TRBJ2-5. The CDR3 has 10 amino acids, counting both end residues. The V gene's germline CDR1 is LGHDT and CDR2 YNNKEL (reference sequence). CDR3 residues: CASSQEKAIS.